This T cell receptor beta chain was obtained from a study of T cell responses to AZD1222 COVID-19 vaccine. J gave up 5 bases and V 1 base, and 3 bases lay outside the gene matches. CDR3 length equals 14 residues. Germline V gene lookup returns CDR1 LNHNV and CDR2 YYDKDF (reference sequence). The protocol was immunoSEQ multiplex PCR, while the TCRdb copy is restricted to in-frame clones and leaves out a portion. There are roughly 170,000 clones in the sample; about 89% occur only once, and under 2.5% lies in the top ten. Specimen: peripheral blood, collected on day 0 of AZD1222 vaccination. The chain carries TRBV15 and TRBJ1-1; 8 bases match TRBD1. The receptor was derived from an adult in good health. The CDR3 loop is CATSRATGGTEAFF. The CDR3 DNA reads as TGTGCCACCAGCAGAGCAACAGGGGGGACTGAAGCTTTCTTT.